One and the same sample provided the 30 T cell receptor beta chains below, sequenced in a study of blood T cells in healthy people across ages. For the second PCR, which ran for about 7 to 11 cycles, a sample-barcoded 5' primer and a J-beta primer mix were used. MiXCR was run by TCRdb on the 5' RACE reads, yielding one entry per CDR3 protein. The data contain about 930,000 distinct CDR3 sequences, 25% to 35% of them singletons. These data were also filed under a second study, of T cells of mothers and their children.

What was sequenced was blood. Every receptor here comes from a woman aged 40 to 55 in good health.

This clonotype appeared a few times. In nucleotides, the CDR3 is TGTGCCAGCAGTTACGGGACAGTAAGCAATCAGCCCCAGCATTTT. Its protein is CASSYGTVSNQPQHF. The rearrangement joins TRBV6-2 or TRBV6-3 to TRBJ1-5, with 7 nucleotides matching TRBD1. Trimming at V came to 2 bases and at J to 1 base, leaving 2 bases not matched to a gene. The length of the CDR3 is 15 residues. Germline V gene sequence: CDR1 MNHEY, CDR2 SVGEGT.

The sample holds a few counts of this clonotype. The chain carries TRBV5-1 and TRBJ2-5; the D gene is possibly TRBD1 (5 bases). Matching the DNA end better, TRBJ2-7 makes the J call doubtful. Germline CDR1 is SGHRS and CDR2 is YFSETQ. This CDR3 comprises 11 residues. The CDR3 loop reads CASKSGIEQYF. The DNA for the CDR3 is TGCGCCAGCAAGTCAGGGATCGAGCAGTACTTC.

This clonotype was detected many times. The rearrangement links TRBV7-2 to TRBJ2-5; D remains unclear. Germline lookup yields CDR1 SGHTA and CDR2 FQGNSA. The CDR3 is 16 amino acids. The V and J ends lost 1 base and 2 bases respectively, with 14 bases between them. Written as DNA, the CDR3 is TGTGCCAGCAGCTTAGTTCCATCGCCACTGCAAGAGACCCAGTACTTC. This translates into CASSLVPSPLQETQYF.

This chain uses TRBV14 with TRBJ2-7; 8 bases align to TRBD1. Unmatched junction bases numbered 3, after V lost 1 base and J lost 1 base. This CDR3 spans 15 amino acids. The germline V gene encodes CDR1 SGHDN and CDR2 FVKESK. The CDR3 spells CASSQGQGKSYEQYF. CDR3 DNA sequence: TGTGCCAGCAGCCAAGGACAGGGGAAGTCCTACGAGCAGTACTTC.

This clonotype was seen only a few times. The CDR3 is CASSALRGAYEQYF. CDR3 sequence (DNA): TGTGCCAGCAGTGCCCTGCGGGGAGCCTACGAGCAGTACTTC. The chain joins TRBV28 to TRBJ2-7, with D possibly TRBD2 on 6 matching bases. CDR3 size: 14 residues. In germline, CDR1 is MDHEN, CDR2 SYDVKM. Trimming cost V 5 bases and J 2 bases, with 13 bases left between them.

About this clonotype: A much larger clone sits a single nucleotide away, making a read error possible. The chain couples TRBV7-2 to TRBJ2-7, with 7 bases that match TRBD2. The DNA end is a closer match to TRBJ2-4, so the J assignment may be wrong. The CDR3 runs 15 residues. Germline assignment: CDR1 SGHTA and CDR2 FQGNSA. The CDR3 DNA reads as TGTGCCAGCAACTTAGTAGCGGGTGGAGGAAACATTCAGTACTTC. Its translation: CASNLVAGGGNIQYF.

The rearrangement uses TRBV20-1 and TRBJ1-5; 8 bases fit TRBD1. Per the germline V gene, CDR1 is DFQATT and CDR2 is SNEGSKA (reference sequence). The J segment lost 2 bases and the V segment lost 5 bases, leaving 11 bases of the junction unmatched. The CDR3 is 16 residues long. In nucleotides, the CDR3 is TGCAGTGCTCGCCAGGGGGCGTTTAAAGGCAATCAGCCCCAGCATTTT. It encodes CSARQGAFKGNQPQHF.

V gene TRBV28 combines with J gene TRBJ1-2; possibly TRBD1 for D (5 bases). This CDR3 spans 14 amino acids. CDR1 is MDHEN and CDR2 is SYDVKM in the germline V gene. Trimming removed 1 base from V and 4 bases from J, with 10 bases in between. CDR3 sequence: CASSLFGALYGYTF. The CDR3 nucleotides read TGTGCCAGCAGTTTATTCGGGGCCCTCTATGGCTACACCTTC.

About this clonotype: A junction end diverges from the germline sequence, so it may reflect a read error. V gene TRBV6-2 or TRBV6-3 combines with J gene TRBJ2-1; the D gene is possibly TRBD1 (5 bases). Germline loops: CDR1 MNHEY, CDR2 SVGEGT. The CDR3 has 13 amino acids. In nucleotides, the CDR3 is TGTGCCGGCAGTTACGGATTGACAGATGAGCAGTTCTTC. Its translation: CAGSYGLTDEQFF.

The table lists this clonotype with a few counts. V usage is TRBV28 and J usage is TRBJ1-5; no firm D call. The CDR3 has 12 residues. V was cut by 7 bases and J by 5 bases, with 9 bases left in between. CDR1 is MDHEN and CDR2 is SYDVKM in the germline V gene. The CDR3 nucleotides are TGTGCCAGCACCCTTGAGGATCAGCCCCAGCATTTT. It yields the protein CASTLEDQPQHF.

CDR3 coding DNA: TGCGCCAGCAGCCACCCAGGGGCCGAGGGCTACACCTTC. It encodes CASSHPGAEGYTF. The V call is TRBV4-1, the J call TRBJ1-2; weak D call: TRBD1 (6 bases). CDR1 is MGHRA, CDR2 YSYEKL, per germline. The CDR3 runs 13 residues. Deletions cut 3 bases from V and 8 bases from J, with 13 bases between.

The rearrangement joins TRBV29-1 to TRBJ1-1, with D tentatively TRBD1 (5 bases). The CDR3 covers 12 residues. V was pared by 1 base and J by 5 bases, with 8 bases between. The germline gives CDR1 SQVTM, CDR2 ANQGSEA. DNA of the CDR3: TGCAGCGTTGAAGGGTCAGGGACTGAAGCTTTCTTT. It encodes CSVEGSGTEAFF.

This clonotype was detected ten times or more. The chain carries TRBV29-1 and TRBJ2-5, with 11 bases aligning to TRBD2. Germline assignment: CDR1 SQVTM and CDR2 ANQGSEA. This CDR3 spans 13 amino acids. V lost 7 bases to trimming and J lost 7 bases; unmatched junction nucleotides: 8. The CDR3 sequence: CSGGTSGLGTQYF. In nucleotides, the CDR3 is TGCAGCGGTGGGACTAGCGGTCTGGGGACCCAGTACTTC.

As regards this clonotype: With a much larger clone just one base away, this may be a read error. CDR3 DNA: TGCGCCAGCAGCCACGCTCCGGGACAAAAAGAGACCCAGTTCTTC. Translating gives CASSHAPGQKETQFF. This rearrangement joins TRBV4-1 to TRBJ2-5; tentative D call: TRBD1 (6 bases). The J call could be wrong; TRBJ2-1 is a better fit for the DNA end. CDR3 size: 15 residues. Germline CDR1 is MGHRA and CDR2 is YSYEKL.

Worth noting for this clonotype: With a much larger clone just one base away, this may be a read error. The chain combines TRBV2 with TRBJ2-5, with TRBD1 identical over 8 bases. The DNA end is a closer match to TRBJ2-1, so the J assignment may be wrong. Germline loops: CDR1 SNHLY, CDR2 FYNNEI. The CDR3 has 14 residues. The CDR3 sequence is CASRGGQEEETQFF. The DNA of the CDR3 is TGTGCCAGCAGGGGGGGACAGGAGGAAGAGACCCAGTTCTTC.

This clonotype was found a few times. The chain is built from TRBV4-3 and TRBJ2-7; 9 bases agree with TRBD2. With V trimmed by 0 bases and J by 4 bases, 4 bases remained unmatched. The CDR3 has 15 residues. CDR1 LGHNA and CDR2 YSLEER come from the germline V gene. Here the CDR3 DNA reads TGCGCCAGCAGCCAAGAGGGGCTAGCGGGATACGAGCAGTACTTC. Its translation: CASSQEGLAGYEQYF.

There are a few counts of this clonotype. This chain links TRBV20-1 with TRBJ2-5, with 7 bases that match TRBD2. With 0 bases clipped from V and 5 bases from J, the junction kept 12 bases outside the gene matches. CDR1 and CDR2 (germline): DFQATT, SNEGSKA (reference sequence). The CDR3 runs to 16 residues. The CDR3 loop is CSARDPQRGPEETQYF. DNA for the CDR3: TGCAGTGCTAGAGATCCCCAGCGGGGTCCGGAGGAGACCCAGTACTTC.

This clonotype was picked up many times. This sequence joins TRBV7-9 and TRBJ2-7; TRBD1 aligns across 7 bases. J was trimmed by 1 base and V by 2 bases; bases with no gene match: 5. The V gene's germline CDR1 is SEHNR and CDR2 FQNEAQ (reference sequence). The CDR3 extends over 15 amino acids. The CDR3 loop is CASSLPKDRSYEQYF. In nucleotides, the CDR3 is TGTGCCAGCAGCTTACCTAAGGACAGGTCCTACGAGCAGTACTTC.

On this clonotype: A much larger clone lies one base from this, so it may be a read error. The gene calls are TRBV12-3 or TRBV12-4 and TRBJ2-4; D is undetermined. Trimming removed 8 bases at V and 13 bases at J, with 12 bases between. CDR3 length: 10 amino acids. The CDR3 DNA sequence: TGTGCCAGCGGGTACGATGAGCAGTACTTC. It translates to CASGYDEQYF.

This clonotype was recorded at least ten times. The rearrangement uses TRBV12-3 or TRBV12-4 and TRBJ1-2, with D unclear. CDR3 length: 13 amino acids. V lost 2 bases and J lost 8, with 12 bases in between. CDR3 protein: CASSLNGLRGYTF. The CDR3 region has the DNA TGTGCCAGCAGTTTAAATGGACTTCGGGGCTACACCTTC.

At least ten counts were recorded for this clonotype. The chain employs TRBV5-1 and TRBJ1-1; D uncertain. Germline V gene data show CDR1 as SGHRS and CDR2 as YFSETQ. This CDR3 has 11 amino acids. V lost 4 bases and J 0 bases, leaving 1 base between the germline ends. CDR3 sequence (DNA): TGCGCCAGCAGCATGAACACTGAAGCTTTCTTT. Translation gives CASSMNTEAFF. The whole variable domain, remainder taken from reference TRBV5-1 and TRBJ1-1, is KAGVTQTPRYLIKTRGQQVTLSCSPISGHRSVSWYQQTPGQGLQFLFEYFSETQRNKGNFPGRFSGRQFSNSRSEMNVSTLELGDSALYLCASSMNTEAFFGQGTRLTVV.

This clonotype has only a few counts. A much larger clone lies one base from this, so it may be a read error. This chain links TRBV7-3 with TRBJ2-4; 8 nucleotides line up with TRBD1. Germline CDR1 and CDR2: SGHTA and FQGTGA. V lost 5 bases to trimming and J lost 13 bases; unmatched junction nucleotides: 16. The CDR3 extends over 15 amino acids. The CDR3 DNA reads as TGTGCCAGCAGCCCACTACAGGGGGTATACAATGAGCAGTACTTC. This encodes CASSPLQGVYNEQYF.

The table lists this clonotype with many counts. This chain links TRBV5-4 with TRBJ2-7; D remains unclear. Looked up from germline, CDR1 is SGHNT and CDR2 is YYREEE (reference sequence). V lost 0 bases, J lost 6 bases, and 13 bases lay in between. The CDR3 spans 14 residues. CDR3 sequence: CASSLVGEASEQYF. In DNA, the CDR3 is TGTGCCAGCAGCTTGGTGGGTGAGGCGAGCGAGCAGTACTTC.

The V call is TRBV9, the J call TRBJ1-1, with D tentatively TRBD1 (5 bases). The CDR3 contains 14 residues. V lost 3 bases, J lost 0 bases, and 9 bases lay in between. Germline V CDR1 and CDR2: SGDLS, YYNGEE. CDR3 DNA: TGTGCCAGCAGCGCAGAGGGGTTGAACACTGAAGCTTTCTTT. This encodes CASSAEGLNTEAFF.

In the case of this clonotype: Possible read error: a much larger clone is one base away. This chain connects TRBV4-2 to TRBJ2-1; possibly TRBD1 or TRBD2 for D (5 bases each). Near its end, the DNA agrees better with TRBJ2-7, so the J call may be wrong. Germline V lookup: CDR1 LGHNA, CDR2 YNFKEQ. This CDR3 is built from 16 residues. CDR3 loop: CASSPGQGSSYNEQYF. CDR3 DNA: TGTGCCAGCAGCCCGGGGCAGGGATCCTCCTACAATGAGCAGTACTTC.

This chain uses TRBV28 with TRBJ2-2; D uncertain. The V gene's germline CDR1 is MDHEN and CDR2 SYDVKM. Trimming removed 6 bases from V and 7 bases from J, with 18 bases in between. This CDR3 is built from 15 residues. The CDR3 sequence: CASRETRPVDGELFF. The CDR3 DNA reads TGTGCCAGCAGAGAGACCCGACCCGTCGACGGGGAGCTGTTTTTT.

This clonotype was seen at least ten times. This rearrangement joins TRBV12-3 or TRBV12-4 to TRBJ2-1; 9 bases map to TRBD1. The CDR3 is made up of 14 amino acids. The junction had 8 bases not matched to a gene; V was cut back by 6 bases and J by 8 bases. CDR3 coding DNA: TGTGCCAGCAGCGAAAACAGGGGGCGTGATGAGCAGTTCTTC. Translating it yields CASSENRGRDEQFF.

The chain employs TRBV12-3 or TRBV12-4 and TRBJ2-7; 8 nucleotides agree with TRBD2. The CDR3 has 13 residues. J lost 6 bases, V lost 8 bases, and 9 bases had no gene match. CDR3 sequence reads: CASLGLASREQYF. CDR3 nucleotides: TGTGCCAGCCTTGGACTAGCAAGTCGCGAGCAGTACTTC.

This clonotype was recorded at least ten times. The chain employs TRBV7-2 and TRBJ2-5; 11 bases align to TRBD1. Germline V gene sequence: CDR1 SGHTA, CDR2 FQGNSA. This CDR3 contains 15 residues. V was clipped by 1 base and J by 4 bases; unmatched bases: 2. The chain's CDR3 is CASSLVGTGGETQYF. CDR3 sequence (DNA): TGTGCCAGCAGCTTAGTGGGGACAGGGGGAGAGACCCAGTACTTC. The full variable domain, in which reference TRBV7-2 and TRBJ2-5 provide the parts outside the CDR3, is GAGVSQSPSNKVTEKGKDVELRCDPISGHTALYWYRQSLGQGLEFLIYFQGNSAPDKSGLPSDRFSAERTGGSVSTLTIQRTQQEDSAVYLCASSLVGTGGETQYFGPGTRLLVL.

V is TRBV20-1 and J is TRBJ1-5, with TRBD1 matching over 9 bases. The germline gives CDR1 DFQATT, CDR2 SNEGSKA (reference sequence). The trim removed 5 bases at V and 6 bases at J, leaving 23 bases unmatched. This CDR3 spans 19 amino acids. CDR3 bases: TGCAGTGCTTCTGAACCGGGACAGGGTAACTTTTTAGTGCGTCAGCCCCAGCATTTT. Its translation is CSASEPGQGNFLVRQPQHF.